This TCR beta chain was sequenced for a study of beta chain features in type 1 diabetes. Study-level background: There were some 98 million sorted cells examined across all samples.

Each sorted population was over 95% pure. Since all of the isolated RNA was reverse transcribed, expressed TCRB transcripts were what got sequenced. This table comes from immunoSEQ multiplex PCR, and its TCRdb copy is limited to in-frame clones, with some not included. Of some 410,000 clones in the sample, over 9.5% were seen once. The CDR3 is made up of 15 amino acids. The germline V gene encodes CDR1 SQVTM and CDR2 ANQGSEA. J lost 4 bases, V lost 8 bases, and 8 bases had no gene match. The TCR sequence derives from a woman aged 18-29 years in good health. The sequencing sample was made of naive CD4+ T cells from blood. The rearrangement uses TRBV29-1 and TRBJ2-1; 13 bases align to TRBD2. CDR3 amino acids: CSLYRLAGGYNEQFF. The CDR3 DNA reads TGCAGCTTATATCGACTAGCGGGGGGTTACAATGAGCAGTTCTTC.